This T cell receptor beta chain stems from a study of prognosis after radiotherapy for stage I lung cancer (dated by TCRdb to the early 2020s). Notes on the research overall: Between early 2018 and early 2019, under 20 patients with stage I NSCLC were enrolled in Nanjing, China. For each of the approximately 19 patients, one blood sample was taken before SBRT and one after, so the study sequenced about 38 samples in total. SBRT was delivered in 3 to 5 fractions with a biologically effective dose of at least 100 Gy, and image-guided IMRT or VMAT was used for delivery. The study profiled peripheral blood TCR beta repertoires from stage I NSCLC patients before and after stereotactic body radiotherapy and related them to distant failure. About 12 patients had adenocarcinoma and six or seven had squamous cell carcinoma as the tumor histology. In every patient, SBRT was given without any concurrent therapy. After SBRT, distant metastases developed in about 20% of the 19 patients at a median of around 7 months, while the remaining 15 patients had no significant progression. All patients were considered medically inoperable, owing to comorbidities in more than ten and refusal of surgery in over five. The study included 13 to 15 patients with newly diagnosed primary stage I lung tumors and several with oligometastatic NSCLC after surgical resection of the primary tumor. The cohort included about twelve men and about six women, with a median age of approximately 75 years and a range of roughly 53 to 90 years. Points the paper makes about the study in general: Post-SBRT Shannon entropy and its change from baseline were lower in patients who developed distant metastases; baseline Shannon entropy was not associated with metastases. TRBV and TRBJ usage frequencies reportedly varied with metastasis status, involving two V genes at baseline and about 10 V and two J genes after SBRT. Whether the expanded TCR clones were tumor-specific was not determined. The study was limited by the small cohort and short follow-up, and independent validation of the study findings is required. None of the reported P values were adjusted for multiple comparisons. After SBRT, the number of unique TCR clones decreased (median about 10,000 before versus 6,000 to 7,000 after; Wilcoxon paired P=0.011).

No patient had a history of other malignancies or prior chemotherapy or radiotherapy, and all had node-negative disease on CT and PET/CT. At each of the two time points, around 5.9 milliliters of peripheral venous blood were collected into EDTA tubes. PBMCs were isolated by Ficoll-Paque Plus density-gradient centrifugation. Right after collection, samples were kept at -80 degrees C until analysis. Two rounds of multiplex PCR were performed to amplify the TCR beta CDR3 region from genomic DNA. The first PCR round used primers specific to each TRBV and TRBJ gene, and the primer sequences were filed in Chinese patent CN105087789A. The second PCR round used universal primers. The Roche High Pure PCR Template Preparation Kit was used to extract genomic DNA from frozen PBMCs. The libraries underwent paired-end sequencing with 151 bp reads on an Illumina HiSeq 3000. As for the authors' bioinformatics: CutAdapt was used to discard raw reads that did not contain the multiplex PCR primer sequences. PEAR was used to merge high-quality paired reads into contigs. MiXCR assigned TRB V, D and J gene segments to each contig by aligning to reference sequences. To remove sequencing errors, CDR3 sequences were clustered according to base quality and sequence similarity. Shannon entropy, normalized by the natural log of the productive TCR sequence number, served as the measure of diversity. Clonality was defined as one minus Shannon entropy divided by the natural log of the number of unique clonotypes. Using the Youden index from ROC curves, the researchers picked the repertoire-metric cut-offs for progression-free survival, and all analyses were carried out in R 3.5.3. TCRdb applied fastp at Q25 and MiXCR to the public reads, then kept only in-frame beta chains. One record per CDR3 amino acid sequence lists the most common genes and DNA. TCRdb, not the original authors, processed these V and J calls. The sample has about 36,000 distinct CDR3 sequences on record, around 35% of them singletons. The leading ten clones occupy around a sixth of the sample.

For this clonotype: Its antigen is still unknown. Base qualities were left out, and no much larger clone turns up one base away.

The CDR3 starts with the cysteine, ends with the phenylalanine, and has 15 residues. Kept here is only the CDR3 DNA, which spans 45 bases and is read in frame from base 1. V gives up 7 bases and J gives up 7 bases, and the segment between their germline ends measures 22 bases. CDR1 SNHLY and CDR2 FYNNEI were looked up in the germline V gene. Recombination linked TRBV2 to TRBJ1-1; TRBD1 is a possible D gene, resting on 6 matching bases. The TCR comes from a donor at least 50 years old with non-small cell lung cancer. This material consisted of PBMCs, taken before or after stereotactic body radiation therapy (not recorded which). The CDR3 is CASNPRFGGRVEAFF. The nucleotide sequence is TGTGCCAGCAACCCCCGCTTTGGGGGCCGGGTTGAAGCTTTCTTT.